Shown below are 6 T cell receptor beta chains from a single sample sequenced in a study of cytomegalovirus exposure and HLA in healthy donors. PCR was performed using 60 Vbeta and 13 Jbeta primers. The protocol was immunoSEQ multiplex PCR, while the TCRdb copy is restricted to in-frame clones and leaves out a portion. Of 80,000 to 100,000 clones listed, about 81% are singletons. Sequenced material: PBMCs. These receptors were taken from a man aged 35-49 years in good health and CMV-seronegative.

The J gene is TRBJ2-7, the V gene TRBV27, with D possibly matching TRBD1 (6 bases). The germline V gene has CDR1 MNHEY and CDR2 SMNVEV (reference sequence). This CDR3 has 16 residues. Trimming shortened V by 6 bases and J by 0 bases, and 18 bases separated the two germline ends. The chain's CDR3 is CASRQNQGLSSYEQYF. Here the CDR3 DNA reads TGTGCCAGCAGACAAAACCAGGGGCTCAGCTCCTACGAGCAGTACTTC.

This clone was recorded a few times. J is TRBJ2-5 and V is TRBV5-1; possible D gene TRBD2, 6 bases. CDR3 length: 12 amino acids. Germline lookup yields CDR1 SGHRS and CDR2 YFSETQ. V was clipped by 3 bases and J by 5 bases, with 8 bases between them. The CDR3 sequence: CASSWDSETQYF. The CDR3, as DNA: TGCGCCAGCAGCTGGGACTCGGAGACCCAGTACTTC.

The V and J genes are TRBV5-3 and TRBJ2-7; 7 bases are a match to TRBD1. TRBV5-3 is annotated as an ORF whose role is uncertain. CDR3 length: 16 amino acids. J lost 2 bases, V lost 3 bases, and 11 bases had no gene match. The CDR3 loop reads CARSSKRQGRTYEQYF. The CDR3 DNA is TGTGCCAGAAGCTCAAAACGACAGGGACGGACCTACGAGCAGTACTTC.

In DNA form, the CDR3 reads TGCGCCAGCAGCCAGGGACAGGGTTTGGGCGAGACCCAGTACTTC. It is translated as CASSQGQGLGETQYF. The chain is built from TRBV5-1 and TRBJ2-5, with 9 bases fitting TRBD1. The CDR3 runs to 15 residues. The V segment lost 4 bases and the J segment 5 bases; nucleotides outside the gene matches: 9. Germline CDR1 is SGHRS and CDR2 is YFSETQ.

V usage is TRBV11-3 and J usage is TRBJ2-7, with TRBD1 matching 9 bases. This CDR3 comprises 13 residues. Per germline, CDR1 SGHNT and CDR2 YENEEA. V lost 4 bases and J lost 4; bases outside the gene matches: 2. The chain's CDR3 is CASSSDRGYEQYF. CDR3 sequence (DNA): TGTGCCAGCAGCTCCGACAGGGGGTACGAGCAGTACTTC.

V gene TRBV2 combines with J gene TRBJ1-5; tentative D call: TRBD1 (6 bases). CDR1 is SNHLY and CDR2 is FYNNEI in the germline V gene. The CDR3 loop spans 16 amino acids. V was shortened by 2 bases and J by 6 bases, with 17 bases between the two germline ends. The CDR3: CASSELPGGAGQPQHF. The CDR3, as DNA: TGTGCCAGCAGTGAATTGCCGGGGGGCGCCGGTCAGCCCCAGCATTTT.